This T cell receptor beta chain was identified during a study of shared T cell receptors in the human thymus. Sequencing used immunoSEQ multiplex PCR; TCRdb keeps in-frame clones, though not all of them. The sample carries 550,000 to 800,000 clones, over 75% recorded once. The germline gives CDR1 MRHNA, CDR2 SNTAGT. The CDR3 sequence is 15 residues long. V trimming: 8 bases; J trimming: 4 bases; junction bases outside the gene matches: 9. These same records also appear under a second study, on human thymus T cells. That paper states: The donors were infants in Finland with congenital heart defects, otherwise immunologically healthy. Obtained as resections during corrective heart surgery, the thymus tissue was then studied. Among thymic and blood repertoires, usage of V and J genes appeared biased. Related work found strong thymic repertoire overlap between unrelated individuals.

Sequencing was carried out using thymocytes. The V and J genes are TRBV6-4 and TRBJ2-1, with 9 nucleotides matching TRBD2. The source is a girl in the first two years of life with a congenital heart defect. In DNA, the CDR3 is TGTGCCAGCGCCAGGAGCGGGGGGACTTACAATGAGCAGTTCTTC. As protein: CASARSGGTYNEQFF.